The 4 T cell receptor beta chains below were found in one sample sequenced in a study of cytomegalovirus exposure and HLA in healthy donors. PCR used 60 Vbeta primers and 13 Jbeta primers. Clones were read by immunoSEQ multiplex PCR, and TCRdb kept only the in-frame ones, dropping some. The data show about 170,000 clones, about 75% seen once. Specimen: PBMCs. The receptor source for this set is a woman aged 45-65 years in good health and CMV-seropositive.

This CDR3 is CASSPGLAGVPEQYF. The CDR3 nucleotides are TGTGCCAGCAGTCCTGGACTAGCGGGAGTTCCCGAGCAGTACTTC. The chain recombines TRBV27 with TRBJ2-7; 13 bases agree with TRBD2. The CDR3 is 15 amino acids. V shed 5 bases and J 6 bases; nucleotides not matched to a gene: 7. Germline V gives CDR1 MNHEY, CDR2 SMNVEV (reference sequence).

The chain couples TRBV10-2 to TRBJ1-1; tentatively, D is TRBD1 (6 bases). The CDR3 is 14 residues long. V was trimmed by 6 bases and J by 2 bases, leaving 13 bases between them. CDR1 is WSHSY and CDR2 is SAAADI in the germline V gene. CDR3 coding DNA: TGCGCCAGCAGCCCGGGACACATAAACACTGAAGCTTTCTTT. Protein: CASSPGHINTEAFF.

On this clone itself: The junction and the germline gene differ at one end; a read error may be behind it. The J gene is TRBJ2-5, the V gene TRBV7-7, with 8 positions matching TRBD1. Germline values: CDR1 SSHAT, CDR2 FNYEAQ (reference sequence). The CDR3 length is 15 residues. CDR3 nucleotides: TGTGCTAGCAGCTTCCAGGGGGCGCCGGTAGAGACCCAGTACTTC. It codes for CASSFQGAPVETQYF.

A note on this clone: At one end the junction does not follow the germline gene, possibly because of a read error. The chain couples TRBV7-9 to TRBJ2-7; tentative D call: TRBD2 (5 bases). The CDR3 is 15 residues long. Looked up from germline, CDR1 is SEHNR and CDR2 is FQNEAQ (reference sequence). The CDR3, as DNA: TGTGCCAGCAGCTTAGAGGTAGGGAGCTCCCACGAGCAGTACTTC. Encoded protein: CASSLEVGSSHEQYF.